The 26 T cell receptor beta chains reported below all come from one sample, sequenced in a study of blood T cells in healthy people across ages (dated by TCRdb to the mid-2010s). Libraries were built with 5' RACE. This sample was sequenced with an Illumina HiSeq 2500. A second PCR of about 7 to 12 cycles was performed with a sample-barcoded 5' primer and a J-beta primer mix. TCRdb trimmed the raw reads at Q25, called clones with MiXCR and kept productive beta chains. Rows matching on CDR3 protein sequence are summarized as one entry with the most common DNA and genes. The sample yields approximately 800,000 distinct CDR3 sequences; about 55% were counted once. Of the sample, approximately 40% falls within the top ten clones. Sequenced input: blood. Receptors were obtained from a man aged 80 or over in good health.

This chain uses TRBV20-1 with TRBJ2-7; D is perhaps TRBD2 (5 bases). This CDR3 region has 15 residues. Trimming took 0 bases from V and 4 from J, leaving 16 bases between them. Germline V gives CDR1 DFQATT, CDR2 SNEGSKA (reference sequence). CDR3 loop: CSARDPFVLGYEQYF. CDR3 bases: TGCAGTGCTAGAGATCCTTTTGTACTAGGGTACGAGCAGTACTTC.

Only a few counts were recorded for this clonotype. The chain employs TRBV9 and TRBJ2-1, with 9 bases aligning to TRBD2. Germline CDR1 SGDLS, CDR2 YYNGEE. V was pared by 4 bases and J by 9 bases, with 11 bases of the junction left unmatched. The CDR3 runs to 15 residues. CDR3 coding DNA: TGTGCCAGCAGCATACGGGCGGGAGGGTTGACTGAGCAGTTCTTC. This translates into CASSIRAGGLTEQFF.

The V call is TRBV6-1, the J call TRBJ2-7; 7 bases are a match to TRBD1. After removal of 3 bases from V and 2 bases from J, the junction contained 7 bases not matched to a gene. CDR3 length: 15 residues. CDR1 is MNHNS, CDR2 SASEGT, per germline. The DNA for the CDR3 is TGTGCCAGCAGTGACCGACAGGGTCCCCCCTACGAGCAGTACTTC. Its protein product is CASSDRQGPPYEQYF.

The CDR3 spells CARWIEIGRRCKDSTDTQYF. The DNA of the CDR3 is TGTGCCCGCTGGATTGAGATCGGGAGGCGTTGTAAGGATAGCACAGATACGCAGTATTTT. This chain uses TRBV12-3 or TRBV12-4 with TRBJ2-3, with 7 nucleotides matching TRBD2. The CDR3 covers 20 residues. V lost 11 bases and J lost 0; bases outside the gene matches: 26.

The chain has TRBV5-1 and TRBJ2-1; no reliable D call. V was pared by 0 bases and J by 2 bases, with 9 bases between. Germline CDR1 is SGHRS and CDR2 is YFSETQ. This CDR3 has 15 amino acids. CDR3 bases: TGCGCCAGCAGCTTGGACGCCTCCACCTACAATGAGCAGTTCTTC. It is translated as CASSLDASTYNEQFF.

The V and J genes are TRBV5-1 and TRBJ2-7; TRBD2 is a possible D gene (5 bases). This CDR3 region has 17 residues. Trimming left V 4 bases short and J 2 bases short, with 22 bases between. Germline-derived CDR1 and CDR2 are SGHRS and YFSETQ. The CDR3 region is CASSPVGRTPFAYEQYF. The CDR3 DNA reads TGCGCCAGCAGCCCCGTAGGCAGGACTCCGTTTGCCTACGAGCAGTACTTC.

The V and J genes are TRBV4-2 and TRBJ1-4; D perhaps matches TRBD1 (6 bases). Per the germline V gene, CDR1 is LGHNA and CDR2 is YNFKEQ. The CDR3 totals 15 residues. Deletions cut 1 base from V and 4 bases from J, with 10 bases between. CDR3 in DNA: TGTGCCAGCAGCCAAGGGGGGGCGAGTAATGAAAAACTGTTTTTT. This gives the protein CASSQGGASNEKLFF.

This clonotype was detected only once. The CDR3 here is CASSDSGLQPQHF. The CDR3 DNA reads as TGTGCCAGCAGCGACTCCGGGCTACAGCCCCAGCATTTT. The genes are TRBV3-1 and TRBJ1-5; no firm D call. Germline CDR1 and CDR2: LGHDT and YNNKEL (reference sequence). The CDR3 covers 13 residues. V was pared by 5 bases and J by 7 bases, with 12 bases between.

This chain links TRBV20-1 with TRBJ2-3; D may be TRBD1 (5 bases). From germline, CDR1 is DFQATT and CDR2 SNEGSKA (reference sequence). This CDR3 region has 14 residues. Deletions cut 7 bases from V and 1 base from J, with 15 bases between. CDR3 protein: CSVLQGRGTDTQYF. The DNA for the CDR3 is TGCAGTGTCCTTCAGGGAAGGGGCACAGATACGCAGTATTTT.

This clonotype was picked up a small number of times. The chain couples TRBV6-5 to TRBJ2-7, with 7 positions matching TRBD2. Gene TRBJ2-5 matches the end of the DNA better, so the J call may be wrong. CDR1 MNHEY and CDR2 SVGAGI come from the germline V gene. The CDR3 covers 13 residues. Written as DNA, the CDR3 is TGTGCCAGCAGTTACGGGTGGGAGGGGACCCAGTACTTC. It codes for CASSYGWEGTQYF.

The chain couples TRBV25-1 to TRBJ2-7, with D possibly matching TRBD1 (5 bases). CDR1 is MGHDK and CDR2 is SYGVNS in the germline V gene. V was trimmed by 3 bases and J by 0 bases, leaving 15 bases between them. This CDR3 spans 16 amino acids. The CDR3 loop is CASSDLRTFYSYEQYF. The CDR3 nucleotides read TGTGCCAGCAGTGATCTGAGGACATTCTACTCCTACGAGCAGTACTTC.

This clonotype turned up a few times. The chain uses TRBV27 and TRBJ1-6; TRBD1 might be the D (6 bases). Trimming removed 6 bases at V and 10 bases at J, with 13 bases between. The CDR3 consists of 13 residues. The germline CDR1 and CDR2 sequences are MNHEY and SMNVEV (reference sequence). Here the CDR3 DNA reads TGTGCCAGCAGCACAGGGCCCGGATCACCCCTCCACTTT. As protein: CASSTGPGSPLHF.

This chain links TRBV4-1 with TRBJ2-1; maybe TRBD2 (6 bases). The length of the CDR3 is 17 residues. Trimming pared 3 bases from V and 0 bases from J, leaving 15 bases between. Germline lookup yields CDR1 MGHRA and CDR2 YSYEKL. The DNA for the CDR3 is TGCGCCAGCAGCCAGAGTTATGGAGGGAGCTCCTACAATGAGCAGTTCTTC. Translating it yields CASSQSYGGSSYNEQFF.

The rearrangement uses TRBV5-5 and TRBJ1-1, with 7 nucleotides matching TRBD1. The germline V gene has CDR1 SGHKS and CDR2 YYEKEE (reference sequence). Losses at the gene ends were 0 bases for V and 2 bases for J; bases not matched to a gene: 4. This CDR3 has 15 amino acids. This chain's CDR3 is CASSLVTGFNTEAFF. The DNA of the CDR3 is TGTGCCAGCAGCTTGGTGACAGGGTTCAACACTGAAGCTTTCTTT.

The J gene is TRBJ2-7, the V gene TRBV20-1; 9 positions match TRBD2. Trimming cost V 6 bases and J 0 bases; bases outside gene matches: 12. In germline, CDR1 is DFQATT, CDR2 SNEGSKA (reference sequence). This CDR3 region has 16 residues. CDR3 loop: CSASLGLAGFSYEQYF. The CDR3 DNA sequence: TGCAGTGCCTCTTTGGGGCTAGCGGGGTTCTCCTACGAGCAGTACTTC.

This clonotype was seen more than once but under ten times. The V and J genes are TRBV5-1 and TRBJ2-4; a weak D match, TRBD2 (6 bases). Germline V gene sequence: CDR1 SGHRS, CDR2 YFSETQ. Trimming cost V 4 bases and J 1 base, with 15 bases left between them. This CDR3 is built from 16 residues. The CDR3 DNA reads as TGCGCCAGCAGCCCCGGGAGTACCCACGCCAAAAACATTCAGTACTTC. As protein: CASSPGSTHAKNIQYF.

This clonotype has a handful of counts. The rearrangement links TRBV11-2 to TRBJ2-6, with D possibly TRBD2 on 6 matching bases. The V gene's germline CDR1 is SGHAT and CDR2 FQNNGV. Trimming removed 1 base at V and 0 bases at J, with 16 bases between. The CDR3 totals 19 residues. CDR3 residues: CASSLVRGRQSSGANVLTF. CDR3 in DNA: TGTGCCAGCAGCTTAGTTCGGGGGAGACAGAGCTCTGGGGCCAACGTCCTGACTTTC.

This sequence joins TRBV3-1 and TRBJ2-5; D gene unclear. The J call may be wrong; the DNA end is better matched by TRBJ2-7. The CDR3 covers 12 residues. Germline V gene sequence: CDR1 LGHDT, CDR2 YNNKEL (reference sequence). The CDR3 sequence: CASSQRSHEQYF. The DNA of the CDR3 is TGTGCCAGCAGCCAACGGTCTCACGAGCAGTACTTC.

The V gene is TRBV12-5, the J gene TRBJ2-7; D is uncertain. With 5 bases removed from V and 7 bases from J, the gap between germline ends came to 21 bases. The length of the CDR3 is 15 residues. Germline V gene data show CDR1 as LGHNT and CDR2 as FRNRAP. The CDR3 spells CASGGPDNSYNEQYF. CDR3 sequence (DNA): TGTGCTAGTGGTGGTCCCGACAACTCCTACAATGAGCAGTACTTC.

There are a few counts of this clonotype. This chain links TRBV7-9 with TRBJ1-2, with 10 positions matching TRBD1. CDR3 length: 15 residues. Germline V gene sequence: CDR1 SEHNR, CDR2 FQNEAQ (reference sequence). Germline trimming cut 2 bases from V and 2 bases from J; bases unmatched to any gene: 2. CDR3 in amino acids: CASSLKGQGNYGYTF. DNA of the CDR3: TGTGCCAGCAGCTTAAAGGGACAGGGGAACTATGGCTACACCTTC.

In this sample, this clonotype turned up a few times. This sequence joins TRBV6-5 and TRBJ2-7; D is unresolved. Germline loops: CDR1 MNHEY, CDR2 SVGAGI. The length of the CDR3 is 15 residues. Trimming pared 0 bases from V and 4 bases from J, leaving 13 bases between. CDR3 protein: CASSYSGSLGYEQYF. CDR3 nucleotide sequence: TGTGCCAGCAGTTACTCGGGCAGCTTAGGGTACGAGCAGTACTTC.

The DNA of the CDR3 is TGTGCCAGCTCCACGGGGCCCGACACTGAAGCTTTCTTT. Protein: CASSTGPDTEAFF. J is TRBJ1-1 and V is TRBV6-5; the D gene is possibly TRBD1 (5 bases). V was cut by 8 bases and J by 3 bases, with 13 bases left in between. CDR1 and CDR2 (germline): MNHEY, SVGAGI. The length of the CDR3 is 13 residues.

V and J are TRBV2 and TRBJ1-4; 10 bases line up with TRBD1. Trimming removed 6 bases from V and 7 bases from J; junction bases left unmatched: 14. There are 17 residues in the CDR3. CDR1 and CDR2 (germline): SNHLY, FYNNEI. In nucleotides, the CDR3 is TGTGCCAGCAGACTAGGGCTGTCCGGGACAGGGGCTGAAAAACTGTTTTTT. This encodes CASRLGLSGTGAEKLFF. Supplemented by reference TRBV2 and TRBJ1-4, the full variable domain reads EPEVTQTPSHQVTQMGQEVILRCVPISNHLYFYWYRQILGQKVEFLVSFYNNEISEKSEIFDDQFSVERPDGSNFTLKIRSTKLEDSAMYFCASRLGLSGTGAEKLFFGSGTQLSVL.

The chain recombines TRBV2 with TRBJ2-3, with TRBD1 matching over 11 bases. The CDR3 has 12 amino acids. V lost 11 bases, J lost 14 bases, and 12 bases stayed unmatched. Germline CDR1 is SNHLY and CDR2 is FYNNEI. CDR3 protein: CASRTGGRYAYF. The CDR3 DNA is TGTGCCTCCCGGACAGGGGGCAGATACGCGTATTTT.

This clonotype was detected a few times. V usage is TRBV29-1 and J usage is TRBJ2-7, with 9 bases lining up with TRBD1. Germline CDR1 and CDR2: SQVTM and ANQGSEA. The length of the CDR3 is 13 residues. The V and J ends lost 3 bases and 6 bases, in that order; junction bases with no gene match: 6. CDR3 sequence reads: CSVDRDRVGEQYF. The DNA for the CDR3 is TGCAGCGTTGACCGGGACAGGGTCGGCGAGCAGTACTTC.

In DNA form, the CDR3 reads TGTGCCAGCAACAAGGCAAGCAGTGAGCAGTTCTTC. Translated: CASNKASSEQFF. The chain uses TRBV3-1 and TRBJ2-1; unclear D gene. Deletions cut 7 bases from V and 9 bases from J, with 13 bases between. CDR1 and CDR2 from the germline V gene are LGHDT and YNNKEL (reference sequence). The CDR3 loop spans 12 amino acids.